The 25 T cell receptor beta chains reported below all come from one sample, sequenced in a study of spatial heterogeneity in lung cancer. Study-level points and caveats: Tracking of tumor mutation counts was seen in expanded intratumoral alpha and beta TCR counts.

Which antigens these TCRs recognize remains unknown. The time point was: sample taken at primary tumor resection. TCRdb used MiXCR to reprocess the 5' RACE reads, holding one entry per CDR3 protein. The sample records fewer than 15,000 distinct CDR3 sequences, roughly 2.9% being singletons. The specimen comprised lung tumor tissue, sampled at surgery. Every receptor here comes from a male donor with early-stage non-small cell lung cancer.

This clonotype has at least ten counts. The chain employs TRBV29-1 and TRBJ1-5; no clear D. In germline, CDR1 is SQVTM, CDR2 ANQGSEA. V shed 6 bases and J shed 2 bases, with 14 bases lying between them. The CDR3 has 14 residues. The CDR3 loop reads CSVGSDIGNQPQHF. As DNA, the CDR3 is TGCAGCGTGGGTTCAGATATAGGCAATCAGCCCCAGCATTTT. Full variable domain (remainder filled in from reference TRBV29-1 and TRBJ1-5): SAVISQKPSRDICQRGTSLTIQCQVDSQVTMMFWYRQQPGQSLTLIATANQGSEATYESGFVIDKFPISRPNLTFSTLTVSNMSPEDSSIYLCSVGSDIGNQPQHFGDGTRLSIL.

By share of the sample, this clonotype is medium-sized. The chain employs TRBV7-2 and TRBJ1-6; 7 bases agree with TRBD1. Germline CDR1 reads SGHTA; CDR2 reads FQGNSA. V dropped 3 bases and J dropped 11; count of bases not matched to a gene: 7. CDR3 length equals 14 residues. The CDR3: CASSLGQIKTPLHF. Here the CDR3 DNA reads TGTGCCAGCAGCTTGGGACAGATCAAGACACCCCTCCACTTT. Filled out from reference TRBV7-2 and TRBJ1-6, the complete variable domain reads GAGVSQSPSNKVTEKGKDVELRCDPISGHTALYWYRQSLGQGLEFLIYFQGNSAPDKSGLPSDRFSAERTGGSVSTLTIQRTQQEDSAVYLCASSLGQIKTPLHFGNGTRLTVT.

Ten or more counts support this clonotype. This chain connects TRBV2 to TRBJ2-5; possible D gene TRBD2, 5 bases. Germline lookup yields CDR1 SNHLY and CDR2 FYNNEI. This CDR3 comprises 14 residues. The V end lost 6 bases, the J end lost 5 bases, and 16 bases lay between the germline ends. CDR3 sequence (DNA): TGTGCCAGCAGGGTCACGGACTCGGCTGAGACCCAGTACTTC. Protein: CASRVTDSAETQYF.

This clonotype has at least ten counts. The chain uses TRBV20-1 and TRBJ2-1; D is perhaps TRBD2 (6 bases). Per the germline V gene, CDR1 is DFQATT and CDR2 is SNEGSKA (reference sequence). Trimming removed 5 bases from V and 4 bases from J, with 21 bases in between. This CDR3 is 16 amino acids long. Written as DNA, the CDR3 is TGCAGTGCTGCAGACCTTACCAGTGCGGGGTACAATGAGCAGTTCTTC. Translation gives CSAADLTSAGYNEQFF.

This clonotype was counted between two and nine times. The chain combines TRBV23-1 with TRBJ1-4; D is undetermined. TRBV23-1 is recorded as an ORF, its role being uncertain. The CDR3 spans 16 residues. The germline V and J ends were trimmed by 3 bases and 7 bases, with 18 bases remaining between them. The CDR3 loop reads CASSHFAKPGVEKLFF. CDR3 coding DNA: TGCGCCAGCAGTCACTTTGCTAAGCCAGGAGTTGAAAAACTGTTTTTT.

Many counts were recorded for this clonotype. The rearrangement uses TRBV4-1 and TRBJ2-7; perhaps TRBD2 as D (7 bases). V lost 0 bases and J lost 2, with 11 bases in between. The CDR3 sequence is 15 residues long. Germline values: CDR1 MGHRA, CDR2 YSYEKL. CDR3 bases: TGCGCCAGCAGCCAAGAGGGGGGGCTCGCCTACGAGCAGTACTTC. Its translation: CASSQEGGLAYEQYF.

Turning to this clonotype: Being one base from a much bigger clone, this may be a read error. The V gene is TRBV7-2, the J gene TRBJ2-3, with D possibly being TRBD1 (6 bases). The CDR3 runs to 16 residues. V was cut by 1 base and J by 3 bases, with 14 bases left in between. Germline V gene lookup returns CDR1 SGHTA and CDR2 FQGNSA. In DNA form, the CDR3 reads TGTACCAGCAGCTTAGTGATGGGGGCTTCAACAGATACGCAGTATTTT. It specifies CTSSLVMGASTDTQYF.

The sample holds many counts of this clonotype. The rearrangement links TRBV7-2 to TRBJ1-5; a possible D gene is TRBD1 (5 bases). This CDR3 region has 16 residues. Germline V gene sequence: CDR1 SGHTA, CDR2 FQGNSA. V lost 3 bases and J 4 bases, leaving 16 bases between the germline ends. This chain's CDR3 is CASSFGGGRTNQPQHF. For the CDR3, the DNA is TGTGCCAGCAGCTTTGGCGGTGGCCGGACAAATCAGCCCCAGCATTTT.

This clonotype qualifies as medium-sized. This sequence joins TRBV11-2 and TRBJ2-3; 7 nucleotides line up with TRBD1. The germline CDR1 and CDR2 sequences are SGHAT and FQNNGV. This CDR3 is built from 14 residues. Germline trimming cut 4 bases from V and 3 bases from J; bases unmatched to any gene: 4. The CDR3 region has the DNA TGTGCCAGCAGCTACGGACAGGAAACAGATACGCAGTATTTT. This encodes CASSYGQETDTQYF.

In its sample, this clonotype was seen many times. The chain uses TRBV7-2 and TRBJ2-3, with D perhaps TRBD1 or TRBD2 (6 bases each). V was shortened by 0 bases and J by 2 bases, with 12 bases between the two germline ends. The CDR3 spans 16 residues. Germline V gene sequence: CDR1 SGHTA, CDR2 FQGNSA. CDR3 in DNA: TGTGCCAGCAGCTTAGCGGGGGGCACCTCCACAGATACGCAGTATTTT. It specifies CASSLAGGTSTDTQYF.

This clonotype was seen at least ten times. CDR3 sequence: CSVRGTGDAEAFF. DNA of the CDR3: TGCAGCGTGAGGGGGACAGGGGATGCTGAAGCTTTCTTT. The chain employs TRBV29-1 and TRBJ1-1; 10 bases align to TRBD1. The germline V gene encodes CDR1 SQVTM and CDR2 ANQGSEA. The CDR3 contains 13 residues. V shed 6 bases and J 6 bases; nucleotides not matched to a gene: 7.

Ten or more counts support this clonotype. The chain couples TRBV12-3 or TRBV12-4 to TRBJ1-1; the D gene is possibly TRBD1 (5 bases). This CDR3 is built from 13 residues. The V gene lost 5 bases and the J gene lost 4 bases, with 11 bases spanning the gap. The CDR3 spells CASSKRGITEAFF. DNA for the CDR3: TGTGCCAGCAGTAAAAGGGGTATCACTGAAGCTTTCTTT.

The chain is built from TRBV4-2 and TRBJ1-1, with D uncertain. Germline V gives CDR1 LGHNA, CDR2 YNFKEQ. With 0 bases removed from V and 0 bases from J, the gap between germline ends came to 11 bases. This CDR3 has 16 residues. The CDR3 bases are TGTGCCAGCAGCCAAGATCGGCTTCCAGTGAACACTGAAGCTTTCTTT. Protein sequence: CASSQDRLPVNTEAFF.

There are many counts of this clonotype. The chain has TRBV9 and TRBJ2-3; 9 bases are a match to TRBD1. V dropped 0 bases and J dropped 7; count of bases not matched to a gene: 6. This CDR3 has 15 amino acids. Germline CDR1 reads SGDLS; CDR2 reads YYNGEE. CDR3: CASSVGDRAANTQYF. CDR3 sequence (DNA): TGTGCCAGCAGCGTAGGGGACAGGGCGGCTAATACGCAGTATTTT.

The chain links TRBV3-1 to TRBJ2-3; TRBD1 matches at 8 bases. Germline CDR1 reads LGHDT; CDR2 reads YNNKEL (reference sequence). CDR3 size: 16 residues. J was trimmed by 0 bases and V by 8 bases; bases with no gene match: 10. This CDR3 is CASRPGQGLSTDTQYF. CDR3 coding DNA: TGTGCCAGCCGACCAGGACAGGGACTTAGCACAGATACGCAGTATTTT.

This clonotype ranks as medium-sized. The chain uses TRBV10-3 and TRBJ2-1, with 7 bases aligning to TRBD2. Germline V gene lookup returns CDR1 ENHRY and CDR2 SYGVKD. There are 14 residues in the CDR3. The ends lost 3 bases at V and 8 bases at J; junction bases unmatched: 7. CDR3 nucleotide sequence: TGTGCCATCAGTGATGGGGGGGGAGTGGATGAGCAGTTCTTC. Protein sequence: CAISDGGGVDEQFF.

In its sample, this clonotype was seen many times. The CDR3: CASSSPGRGAVEQFF. The CDR3 DNA sequence: TGTGCCAGCAGCTCACCCGGGAGAGGGGCCGTTGAGCAGTTCTTC. The rearrangement uses TRBV3-1 and TRBJ2-1; possible D gene TRBD2, 6 bases. With 5 bases removed from V and 9 bases from J, the gap between germline ends came to 20 bases. The CDR3 covers 15 residues. CDR1 LGHDT and CDR2 YNNKEL come from the germline V gene (reference sequence).

The sample holds many counts of this clonotype. V usage is TRBV20-1 and J usage is TRBJ2-3; 9 nucleotides match TRBD2. The CDR3 runs 13 residues. The J segment lost 3 bases and the V segment lost 5 bases, leaving 3 bases of the junction unmatched. CDR1 DFQATT and CDR2 SNEGSKA come from the germline V gene (reference sequence). The CDR3 is CSALAGETDTQYF. The CDR3 region has the DNA TGCAGTGCTTTAGCGGGGGAGACAGATACGCAGTATTTT.

This clonotype showed up just a few times. An end of the junction differs from the germline gene, which may be a read error. The V gene is TRBV5-1, the J gene TRBJ1-6; no clear D gene. The CDR3 consists of 12 residues. Germline lookup yields CDR1 SGHRS and CDR2 YFSETQ. The CDR3 bases are TGCGCCAGCAGCTTGGAGGGATCACCCCTCAACTTT. It yields the protein CASSLEGSPLNF. Full variable domain (outside the CDR3, taken from reference TRBV5-1 and TRBJ1-6): KAGVTQTPRYLIKTRGQQVTLSCSPISGHRSVSWYQQTPGQGLQFLFEYFSETQRNKGNFPGRFSGRQFSNSRSEMNVSTLELGDSALYLCASSLEGSPLNFGNGTRLTVT.

This clonotype was seen more than once but under ten times. It may be a read error: a sequence one base away is much more abundant. The V call is TRBV28, the J call TRBJ1-2; TRBD1 is a possible D gene (5 bases). V was cut by 10 bases and J by 5 bases, with 23 bases left in between. This CDR3 has 15 amino acids. Germline V gene sequence: CDR1 MDHEN, CDR2 SYDVKM. This CDR3 reads CANRLLSGAGYGYTF. In DNA form, the CDR3 reads TGTGCCAACAGGCTACTAAGTGGGGCTGGTTATGGCTACACCTTC.

This clonotype counts as medium-sized. The V call is TRBV12-3 or TRBV12-4, the J call TRBJ2-2, with 11 bases fitting TRBD1. This CDR3 is 15 amino acids long. With V trimmed by 6 bases and J by 7 bases, 7 bases remained unmatched. In nucleotides, the CDR3 is TGTGCCAGCAGCCCGGACAGGGGGCTGGGCGGGGAGCTGTTTTTT. Translated: CASSPDRGLGGELFF.

Notes on this clonotype: A read error is likely, as this CDR3 ends without the conserved phenylalanine or tryptophan. The rearrangement uses TRBV11-2 and TRBJ2-6; the D call may be TRBD1 or TRBD2 (5 bases each). This CDR3 is 15 amino acids long. From germline, CDR1 is SGHAT and CDR2 FQNNGV. The CDR3 region has the DNA TGTGCCAGCAGCTTAGGGGGAGATGGGGCAAACGTCCTGACTTTA. This encodes CASSLGGDGANVLTL.

The chain uses TRBV6-6 and TRBJ1-2; TRBD1 is a possible D gene (5 bases). This CDR3 contains 14 residues. The V gene lost 5 bases and the J gene lost 3 bases, with 13 bases spanning the gap. The germline V gene encodes CDR1 MNHNY and CDR2 SVGAGI (reference sequence). CDR3 nucleotides: TGTGCCAGCAGTGGCGGGGGGTTTGACTATGGCTACACCTTC. This translates into CASSGGGFDYGYTF.

A note on this clonotype: This sequence may be a read error, since a much larger clone differs from it by one base. The chain has TRBV5-6 and TRBJ2-2; D unresolved. Germline V gene lookup returns CDR1 SGHDT and CDR2 YYEEEE. The CDR3 length is 12 residues. The CDR3 nucleotides are TGTGTCAGCAGCTTATATATCGGGGAGCTGTTTTTT. Translating gives CVSSLYIGELFF.

This clonotype was detected many times. The gene calls are TRBV5-6 and TRBJ1-2; D is possibly TRBD1 (6 bases). V was cut by 4 bases and J by 5 bases, with 12 bases left in between. CDR1 is SGHDT and CDR2 is YYEEEE in the germline V gene. The CDR3 is made up of 13 amino acids. The CDR3: CASSVRGGYGYTF. Here the CDR3 DNA reads TGTGCCAGCAGCGTGAGGGGGGGTTATGGCTACACCTTC.